One TCR beta chain is described in this entry. This specimen comes from a study of shared clonotypes between healthy human individuals. Terminally differentiated effector memory CD45RA+ cells were excluded by CCR7 positive selection of CD45RO-negative cells. Germline loops: CDR1 SEHNR, CDR2 FQNEAQ (reference sequence). CDR3 size: 14 residues. Trimming shortened V by 1 base and J by 3 bases, and 8 bases separated the two germline ends. Some clones are missing from TCRdb's copy, which holds only in-frame ones; the method was immunoSEQ multiplex PCR. Found here are fewer than 1 million clones, approximately 97% of them singletons; the top ten hold roughly 0.23%.

The material sequenced was naive CD8+ T cells sorted from blood. The chain uses TRBV7-9 and TRBJ2-3; no definite D call. This TCR came from a man younger than 45 in good health. The CDR3 loop reads CASSLGSQTDTQYF. The CDR3 DNA reads TGTGCCAGCAGCTTAGGGTCACAAACAGATACGCAGTATTTT.